The source of this TCR beta chain is a study of blood T cell repertoires in COVID-19. Germline CDR1 and CDR2: SGHNT and YYREEE (reference sequence). The CDR3 is made up of 15 amino acids. The V and J ends lost 3 bases and 6 bases, in that order; junction bases with no gene match: 3. Measured with immunoSEQ multiplex PCR; TCRdb has only the in-frame clones, and not every one. The sample yields under 250,000 clones, roughly 90% seen once. This clone was seen only once. The V call is TRBV5-4, the J call TRBJ2-1; 13 nucleotides align to TRBD2. What was sequenced was peripheral blood. The clonotype originates from a man in his 60s who had recovered from COVID-19. The CDR3 sequence is CASSWGTSGTNEQFF. CDR3 DNA sequence: TGTGCCAGCAGCTGGGGGACTAGCGGGACCAATGAGCAGTTCTTC.